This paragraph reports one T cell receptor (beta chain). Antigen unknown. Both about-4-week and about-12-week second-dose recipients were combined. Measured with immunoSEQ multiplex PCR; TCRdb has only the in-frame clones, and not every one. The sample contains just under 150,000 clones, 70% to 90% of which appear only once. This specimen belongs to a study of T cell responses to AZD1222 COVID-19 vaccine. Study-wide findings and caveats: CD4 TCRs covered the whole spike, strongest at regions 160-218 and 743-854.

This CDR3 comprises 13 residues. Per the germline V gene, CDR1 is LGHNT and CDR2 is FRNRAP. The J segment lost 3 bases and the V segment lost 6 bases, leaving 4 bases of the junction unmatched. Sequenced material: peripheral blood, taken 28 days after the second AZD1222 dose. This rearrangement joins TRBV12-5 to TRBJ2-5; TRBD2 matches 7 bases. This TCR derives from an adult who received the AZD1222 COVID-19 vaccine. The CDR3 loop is CASGASGEETQYF. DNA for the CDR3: TGTGCTAGTGGCGCTAGCGGAGAAGAGACCCAGTACTTC.